The 23 T cell receptor beta chains given below trace back to one sample, sequenced in a study of CD4 T cells in relation to SARS-CoV-2 and coronaviruses. Antigens of these TCRs are unknown. Profiling relied on immunoSEQ multiplex PCR, and the TCRdb table lists in-frame clones only, not all of them. The table has around 20,000 clones, under 85% seen once. The unexposed donors gave CD4+ T cells in about 2011-2018, prior to COVID-19. CD4+ T cells were isolated from the cells after about ten days of culture. The sequenced sample consisted of CD4+ T cells from PBMCs, cultured in vitro. The origin of the receptors is a human donor in good health.

V gene TRBV5-1 combines with J gene TRBJ1-5; the match to TRBD1 covers 7 bases. Trimming at V came to 2 bases and at J to 4 bases, leaving 6 bases not matched to a gene. Germline CDR1 SGHRS, CDR2 YFSETQ. The CDR3 consists of 15 residues. Here the CDR3 DNA reads TGCGCCAGCAGCTTCACAGGGGAAGTGAATCAGCCCCAGCATTTT. This translates into CASSFTGEVNQPQHF.

The chain is built from TRBV27 and TRBJ1-5; TRBD1 aligns across 10 bases. CDR3 length equals 15 residues. CDR1 MNHEY and CDR2 SMNVEV come from the germline V gene (reference sequence). V shed 5 bases and J 2 bases; nucleotides not matched to a gene: 3. The CDR3 spells CASSPGTGGNQPQHF. As DNA, the CDR3 is TGTGCCAGCAGTCCCGGGACAGGGGGCAATCAGCCCCAGCATTTT.

This clone was detected only a few times. The gene calls are TRBV3-1 (or the pseudogene TRBV3-2) and TRBJ1-2; weak D call: TRBD1 (6 bases). The CDR3 length is 15 residues. Germline V gene sequence: CDR1 LGHDT, CDR2 YNNKEL (reference sequence). The V end was cut by 3 bases, the J end by 4 bases, with 15 bases between. This CDR3 is CASSHWVQGTYGYTF. CDR3 sequence (DNA): TGTGCCAGCAGCCATTGGGTACAGGGTACCTATGGCTACACCTTC.

The V gene is TRBV20-1, the J gene TRBJ2-3; D call uncertain. CDR3 length equals 11 residues. Germline V gene lookup returns CDR1 DFQATT and CDR2 SNEGSKA (reference sequence). Trimming removed 6 bases from V and 6 bases from J, with 10 bases in between. CDR3 sequence reads: CSAKRSDTQYF. In nucleotides, the CDR3 is TGCAGTGCGAAAAGATCGGATACGCAGTATTTT.

The J gene is TRBJ2-3, the V gene TRBV7-3; the D gene could be TRBD1 or TRBD2 (5 bases each). CDR1 is SGHTA, CDR2 FQGTGA, per germline. The CDR3 is made up of 18 amino acids. The V gene lost 1 base and the J gene lost 7 bases, with 24 bases spanning the gap. CDR3 coding DNA: TGTGCCAGCAGCTTAAGGCCAATGCCGGGCCGAGGGGAACATACGCAGTATTTT. It encodes CASSLRPMPGRGEHTQYF.

This chain joins TRBV18 and TRBJ1-2; maybe TRBD1 (5 bases). The CDR3 sequence is 14 residues long. Trimming took 0 bases from V and 7 from J, leaving 12 bases between them. Per the germline V gene, CDR1 is KGHSH and CDR2 is LQKENI. The chain's CDR3 is CASSPPEDRGGYTF. The CDR3 DNA follows: TGTGCCAGCTCACCACCGGAGGATAGGGGTGGCTACACCTTC.

The V and J genes are TRBV19 and TRBJ2-3; perhaps D is TRBD1 or TRBD2 (5 bases each). The CDR3 is 16 residues long. The germline V gene has CDR1 LNHDA and CDR2 SQIVND (reference sequence). V was trimmed by 7 bases and J by 0 bases, leaving 17 bases between them. CDR3 DNA: TGTGCCAGTACCTGGGGACCGAGACTCAGCACAGATACGCAGTATTTT. As protein: CASTWGPRLSTDTQYF.

The rearrangement links TRBV12-3 or TRBV12-4 to TRBJ1-2; no definite D call. The ends were cut back, 5 bases at V and 4 bases at J, with 8 bases in the middle. The CDR3 sequence is 12 residues long. CDR3 nucleotide sequence: TGTGCCAGCAGTCCAGACACCTATGGCTACACCTTC. Translating gives CASSPDTYGYTF.

The rearrangement joins TRBV19 to TRBJ1-3; D not certain. The V end lost 4 bases, the J end lost 0 bases, and 10 bases lay between the germline ends. The CDR3 spans 15 residues. CDR1 and CDR2 (germline): LNHDA, SQIVND (reference sequence). CDR3 coding DNA: TGTGCCAGTAGTAATGACATCGACTCTGGAAACACCATATATTTT. Translation gives CASSNDIDSGNTIYF. Full variable domain (missing parts from reference TRBV19 and TRBJ1-3): DGGITQSPKYLFRKEGQNVTLSCEQNLNHDAMYWYRQDPGQGLRLIYYSQIVNDFQKGDIAEGYSVSREKKESFPLTVTSAQKNPTAFYLCASSNDIDSGNTIYFGEGSWLTVV.

The V call is TRBV3-1 (or the pseudogene TRBV3-2), the J call TRBJ2-5, with 7 bases that match TRBD1. V shed 0 bases and J 5 bases; nucleotides not matched to a gene: 6. Per the germline V gene, CDR1 is LGHDT and CDR2 is YNNKEL (reference sequence). This CDR3 comprises 15 residues. The CDR3 here is CASSQDVGRGETQYF. The CDR3 DNA reads as TGTGCCAGCAGCCAAGATGTGGGCAGGGGGGAGACCCAGTACTTC.

This clone was observed a handful of times. This chain uses TRBV7-3 with TRBJ1-6; 8 positions match TRBD1. The V gene's germline CDR1 is SGHTA and CDR2 FQGTGA. CDR3 length equals 14 residues. V lost 5 bases, J lost 13 bases, and 10 bases stayed unmatched. CDR3 region: CASSTAGTGFPLHF. The CDR3, as DNA: TGTGCCAGCAGCACAGCCGGGACAGGCTTCCCCCTCCACTTT.

The chain carries TRBV28 and TRBJ1-2, with unresolved D. The CDR3 contains 14 residues. Trimming removed 5 bases from V and 3 bases from J, with 13 bases in between. Looked up from germline, CDR1 is MDHEN and CDR2 is SYDVKM. This chain's CDR3 is CASSPLRADYGYTF. The CDR3 DNA reads TGTGCCAGCAGTCCGTTGAGGGCAGACTATGGCTACACCTTC.

The J gene is TRBJ2-2, the V gene TRBV19; D is perhaps TRBD1 or TRBD2 (5 bases each). CDR3 length: 15 amino acids. Looked up from germline, CDR1 is LNHDA and CDR2 is SQIVND (reference sequence). V gave up 7 bases and J gave up 4 bases, with 16 bases separating them. CDR3 loop: CASTNWGFGTGELFF. CDR3 in DNA: TGTGCCAGTACTAACTGGGGGTTTGGCACCGGGGAGCTGTTTTTT.

V usage is TRBV9 and J usage is TRBJ1-4; a possible D gene is TRBD1 (5 bases). Between the trimmed V and J ends, which lost 4 bases and 7 bases, there was a span of 20 bases. CDR1 SGDLS and CDR2 YYNGEE come from the germline V gene. The CDR3 runs to 16 residues. CDR3: CASSSRGRVRGEKLFF. CDR3 nucleotides: TGTGCCAGCAGCTCCCGGGGCAGGGTAAGGGGTGAAAAACTGTTTTTT.

The chain couples TRBV6-2 or TRBV6-3 to TRBJ2-3, with a possible D match to TRBD2 (5 bases). The CDR3 runs to 16 residues. V was clipped by 2 bases and J by 0 bases, with 12 bases between them. Germline lookup yields CDR1 MNHEY and CDR2 SVGEGT. CDR3 DNA: TGTGCCAGCAGTTACACCCTCGAGGGTAGCACAGATACGCAGTATTTT. Amino acids: CASSYTLEGSTDTQYF.

The rearrangement uses TRBV7-2 and TRBJ2-7, with 10 positions matching TRBD2. The CDR3 covers 14 residues. After removal of 5 bases from V and 5 bases from J, the junction contained 6 bases not matched to a gene. Germline CDR1 and CDR2: SGHTA and FQGNSA. For the CDR3, the DNA is TGTGCCAGCAGCGCATCTAGCGGGAGTAACGAGCAGTACTTC. Translating it yields CASSASSGSNEQYF.

The gene calls are TRBV4-1 and TRBJ2-1, with TRBD2 matching over 8 bases. This CDR3 is built from 16 residues. Germline-derived CDR1 and CDR2 are MGHRA and YSYEKL. V shed 4 bases and J 4 bases; nucleotides not matched to a gene: 9. This chain's CDR3 is CASSLGTLADYNEQFF. CDR3 coding DNA: TGCGCCAGCAGCCTCGGCACACTAGCGGATTACAATGAGCAGTTCTTC.

The chain recombines TRBV6-6 with TRBJ2-3; the match to TRBD1 covers 9 bases. J was trimmed by 3 bases and V by 8 bases; bases with no gene match: 9. Per the germline V gene, CDR1 is MNHNY and CDR2 is SVGAGI (reference sequence). CDR3 length: 15 amino acids. The CDR3 region has the DNA TGTGCCAGCGGACCGGGACAGGGCTTAACAGATACGCAGTATTTT. Amino acids: CASGPGQGLTDTQYF.

This chain joins TRBV21-1 and TRBJ2-5. TRBV21-1 is a documented pseudogene. The CDR3 is 12 residues long. For the CDR3, the DNA is TGTGCCAGCAGCACTGGGAACGGGACCCAGTACTTC. Protein product: CASSTGNGTQYF.

The V gene is TRBV29-1, the J gene TRBJ2-4; D is perhaps TRBD2 (6 bases). The CDR3 runs 12 residues. CDR1 and CDR2 (germline): SQVTM, ANQGSEA. The V and J ends lost 8 bases and 10 bases respectively, with 18 bases between them. DNA for the CDR3: TGCAGCCTTTCGGGGGAGATAGGGATTCAGTACTTC. It is translated as CSLSGEIGIQYF.

V and J are TRBV19 and TRBJ2-4; D may correspond to TRBD1 or TRBD2 (5 bases each). The CDR3 loop spans 15 amino acids. CDR1 is LNHDA, CDR2 SQIVND, per germline (reference sequence). Trimming took 3 bases from V and 6 from J, leaving 15 bases between them. CDR3 protein: CASSITRDGGNIQYF. The CDR3 DNA sequence: TGTGCCAGTAGTATTACCCGGGACGGTGGAAACATTCAGTACTTC. Filled out from reference TRBV19 and TRBJ2-4, the complete variable domain reads DGGITQSPKYLFRKEGQNVTLSCEQNLNHDAMYWYRQDPGQGLRLIYYSQIVNDFQKGDIAEGYSVSREKKESFPLTVTSAQKNPTAFYLCASSITRDGGNIQYFGAGTRLSVL.

This chain joins TRBV11-3 and TRBJ2-2; TRBD1 matches at 8 bases. V gave up 8 bases and J gave up 4 bases; unmatched junction bases: 3. Germline V gene lookup returns CDR1 SGHNT and CDR2 YENEEA. The CDR3 contains 13 residues. This chain's CDR3 is CASGQGGTGELFF. CDR3 nucleotide sequence: TGTGCCAGCGGACAGGGTGGCACCGGGGAGCTGTTTTTT.

The rearrangement uses TRBV2 and TRBJ2-5; TRBD2 agrees at 9 bases. J was trimmed by 5 bases and V by 5 bases; bases with no gene match: 6. Germline V gene lookup returns CDR1 SNHLY and CDR2 FYNNEI. The CDR3 has 14 amino acids. The CDR3 protein is CASSRSGSGETQYF. CDR3 in DNA: TGTGCCAGCAGTCGTAGCGGGAGTGGCGAGACCCAGTACTTC.